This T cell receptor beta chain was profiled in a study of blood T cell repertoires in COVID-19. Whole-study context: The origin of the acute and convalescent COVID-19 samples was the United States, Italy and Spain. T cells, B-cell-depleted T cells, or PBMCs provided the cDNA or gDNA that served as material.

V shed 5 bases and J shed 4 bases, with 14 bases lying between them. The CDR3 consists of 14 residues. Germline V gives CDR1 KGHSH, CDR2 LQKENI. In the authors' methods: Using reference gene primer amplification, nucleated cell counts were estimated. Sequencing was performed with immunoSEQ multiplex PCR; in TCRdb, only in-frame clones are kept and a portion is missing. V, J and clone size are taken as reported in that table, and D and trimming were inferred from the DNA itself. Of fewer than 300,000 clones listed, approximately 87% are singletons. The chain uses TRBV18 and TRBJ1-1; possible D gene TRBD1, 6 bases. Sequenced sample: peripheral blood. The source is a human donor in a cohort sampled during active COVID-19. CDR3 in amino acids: CASSSGGRGTEAFF. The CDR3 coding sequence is TGTGCCAGCTCAAGCGGGGGGCGCGGCACTGAAGCTTTCTTT.